This T cell receptor (beta chain) was profiled in a study of monozygotic twins with cystic fibrosis. Points from the study as a whole: Shared CDR3 numbers were not associated with age, concordance or severity. Nucleotide-identical clonotype sharing was significantly higher within monozygotic CF twin pairs than between unrelated CF individuals. The repertoire was suggested to be naive-dominated, clonality median about 0.009.

The CDR3 extends over 14 amino acids. V was clipped by 8 bases and J by 6 bases, with 17 bases between them. Per germline, CDR1 MNHEY and CDR2 SMNVEV (reference sequence). Sequencing was performed with immunoSEQ multiplex PCR; in TCRdb, only in-frame clones are kept and a portion is missing. The sample lists around 25,000 clones; about 96% were seen once. Worth noting for this clone: What it binds is unknown.

The source of this sequence is a girl aged 2 to 9 with cystic fibrosis. The V call is TRBV27, the J call TRBJ1-5; TRBD1 might be the D (5 bases). Sequencing input: blood. The CDR3 sequence is CASSLEVRGQPQHF. CDR3 sequence (DNA): TGTGCCAGCTCCCTTGAGGTTAGGGGTCAGCCCCAGCATTTT.